The clone carrying this T cell receptor (beta chain) has a handful of counts. Its antigen is undetermined. Total RNA was isolated from each sample in quantities of at least 5 micrograms. The data were obtained in a study of blood T cells in healthy people across ages. CDR3 size: 15 residues. Germline loops: CDR1 DFQATT, CDR2 SNEGSKA (reference sequence). PCR was performed a second time for about 7 to 11 cycles using a sample-barcoded 5' primer and a J-beta primer mix. Via MiXCR, TCRdb re-called the 5' RACE reads, giving one row per CDR3 protein. The sample shows 790,000 or so distinct CDR3 sequences, 35% to 60% of them seen only once. Study-wide points: It was not known whether donors were CMV positive (a possible confounder of expanded clonotype changes). There were more naive CD4+ cells and higher diversity in long-lived donors than in aged donors. With age, beta diversity per million T cells declined roughly linearly, significantly by over 35.

Sample: blood. The J gene is TRBJ2-7, the V gene TRBV20-1; 12 bases map to TRBD1. The J call may be in error: the DNA end matches TRBJ2-5 better. The sequence came from an older man in good health. In nucleotides, the CDR3 is TGCAGTGCTAGTCCCACGGGACAGGGGGCCGGGACCCAGTACTTC. Translated: CSASPTGQGAGTQYF.